These 14 T cell receptor beta chains share one sample of origin, sequenced in a study of blood T cell repertoires in COVID-19. TCRdb's copy holds only in-frame clones and misses some; the assay was immunoSEQ multiplex PCR. The table shows some 300,000 clones, with around 89% occurring only once. Sequencing used peripheral blood. The source is a woman between 45 and 60 years old with COVID-19, enrolled during active disease.

The chain joins TRBV30 to TRBJ2-2; 9 bases are shared with TRBD1. The trim removed 4 bases at V and 1 base at J, leaving 7 bases unmatched. The germline V gene encodes CDR1 GTSNPN and CDR2 SVGIG (reference sequence). This CDR3 has 16 amino acids. CDR3 sequence (DNA): TGTGCCTGGATGACACCGACAGGGGGGAACACCGGGGAGCTGTTTTTT. This codes for CAWMTPTGGNTGELFF.

This chain joins TRBV5-1 and TRBJ2-1, with 12 positions matching TRBD2. CDR3 length: 19 residues. CDR1 and CDR2 (germline): SGHRS, YFSETQ. With V trimmed by 0 bases and J by 0 bases, 7 bases remained unmatched. For the CDR3, the DNA is TGCGCCAGCAGCTTGGGACTAGCGGGAGCGATTAGCTCCTACAATGAGCAGTTCTTC. It translates to CASSLGLAGAISSYNEQFF. Full variable domain (outside the CDR3, taken from reference TRBV5-1 and TRBJ2-1): KAGVTQTPRYLIKTRGQQVTLSCSPISGHRSVSWYQQTPGQGLQFLFEYFSETQRNKGNFPGRFSGRQFSNSRSEMNVSTLELGDSALYLCASSLGLAGAISSYNEQFFGPGTRLTVL.

This chain joins TRBV4-3 and TRBJ2-1; 15 nucleotides line up with TRBD2. The CDR3 runs to 21 residues. Germline V gene lookup returns CDR1 LGHNA and CDR2 YSLEER. The V segment lost 0 bases and the J segment 4 bases; nucleotides outside the gene matches: 13. The CDR3 DNA reads as TGCGCCAGCAGCCAAGATCGCTCCGGGACTAGCGGGAGGAATTTTTACAATGAGCAGTTCTTC. This encodes CASSQDRSGTSGRNFYNEQFF.

The genes are TRBV6-5 and TRBJ1-1, with 8 bases fitting TRBD1. This CDR3 comprises 14 residues. The V and J ends lost 7 bases and 0 bases, in that order; junction bases with no gene match: 4. Germline CDR1 and CDR2: MNHEY and SVGAGI. The CDR3 coding sequence is TGTGCCAGCACCCGGACAGGGTTGAACACTGAAGCTTTCTTT. This sequence encodes CASTRTGLNTEAFF.

The V gene is TRBV5-1, the J gene TRBJ1-1; D is possibly TRBD1 (6 bases). V lost 5 bases and J 1 base, leaving 9 bases between the germline ends. This CDR3 contains 13 residues. Germline values: CDR1 SGHRS, CDR2 YFSETQ. The DNA for the CDR3 is TGCGCCAGCAGGGTCAGGGGGAACACTGAAGCTTTCTTT. It yields the protein CASRVRGNTEAFF. Together with reference TRBV5-1 and TRBJ1-1, the CDR3 gives the full variable domain: KAGVTQTPRYLIKTRGQQVTLSCSPISGHRSVSWYQQTPGQGLQFLFEYFSETQRNKGNFPGRFSGRQFSNSRSEMNVSTLELGDSALYLCASRVRGNTEAFFGQGTRLTVV.

V is TRBV2 and J is TRBJ2-5, with 7 bases that match TRBD1. Unmatched junction bases numbered 6, after V lost 7 bases and J lost 4 bases. The CDR3 sequence is 13 residues long. Germline V gene lookup returns CDR1 SNHLY and CDR2 FYNNEI. CDR3: CASTKDRRETQYF. DNA of the CDR3: TGTGCCAGCACCAAGGACAGGAGAGAGACCCAGTACTTC. The full variable domain, rest sourced from reference TRBV2 and TRBJ2-5, is EPEVTQTPSHQVTQMGQEVILRCVPISNHLYFYWYRQILGQKVEFLVSFYNNEISEKSEIFDDQFSVERPDGSNFTLKIRSTKLEDSAMYFCASTKDRRETQYFGPGTRLLVL.

The chain employs TRBV18 and TRBJ1-1; weak D call: TRBD1 (6 bases). The germline V gene has CDR1 KGHSH and CDR2 LQKENI. With 1 base removed from V and 1 base from J, the gap between germline ends came to 16 bases. This CDR3 has 17 residues. CDR3 in DNA: TGTGCCAGCTCACCACTGGGGGCCGGGACAACGAACACTGAAGCTTTCTTT. Translating gives CASSPLGAGTTNTEAFF.

This chain connects TRBV18 to TRBJ2-1; tentative D call: TRBD1 (6 bases). The CDR3 covers 14 residues. From germline, CDR1 is KGHSH and CDR2 LQKENI. Trimming pared 3 bases from V and 7 bases from J, leaving 13 bases between. Here the CDR3 DNA reads TGTGCCAGCTCACCTTTACAGGGTAAGAATGAGCAGTTCTTC. Protein sequence: CASSPLQGKNEQFF.

The V gene is TRBV25-1, the J gene TRBJ2-3, with a tentative D call TRBD2 (5 bases). The CDR3 runs 15 residues. V shed 6 bases and J shed 0 bases, with 13 bases lying between them. Germline V gene data show CDR1 as MGHDK and CDR2 as SYGVNS. CDR3 DNA: TGTGCCAGCAGGGTGCTCGGCGGGAGCACAGATACGCAGTATTTT. Amino acids: CASRVLGGSTDTQYF.

V usage is TRBV27 and J usage is TRBJ1-5; TRBD1 matches 9 bases. V shed 2 bases, J shed 6 bases, and the junction held 5 bases outside the gene matches. The CDR3 contains 15 residues. Germline CDR1 and CDR2: MNHEY and SMNVEV (reference sequence). The DNA of the CDR3 is TGTGCCAGCAGTTTACAGGGGACAGGGAGTCAGCCCCAGCATTTT. Its protein is CASSLQGTGSQPQHF.

This rearrangement joins TRBV2 to TRBJ1-5; D not certain. This CDR3 is built from 12 residues. Trimming stripped 7 bases from V and 6 bases from J, with 10 bases between. Germline V gives CDR1 SNHLY, CDR2 FYNNEI. The CDR3 DNA sequence: TGTGCCAGCACCAATGGAGGTCAGCCCCAGCATTTT. This encodes CASTNGGQPQHF.

The chain has TRBV24-1 and TRBJ2-1, with TRBD2 matching 8 bases. Germline CDR1 and CDR2: KGHDR and SFDVKD. The CDR3 consists of 17 residues. With V trimmed by 7 bases and J by 8 bases, 18 bases remained unmatched. CDR3 in DNA: TGTGCCACCAGCGACACTGGGGCGGGAGGCGCGCAGGATGAGCAGTTCTTC. It specifies CATSDTGAGGAQDEQFF.

V usage is TRBV19 and J usage is TRBJ2-7; maybe TRBD2 (6 bases). Per germline, CDR1 LNHDA and CDR2 SQIVND (reference sequence). V was clipped by 10 bases and J by 3 bases, with 16 bases between them. This CDR3 spans 13 amino acids. The CDR3 loop is CATDSGEVYEQYF. The DNA of the CDR3 is TGTGCCACCGACTCGGGGGAAGTCTACGAGCAGTACTTC.

This clone was detected a few times. V gene TRBV7-2 combines with J gene TRBJ1-6; perhaps TRBD1 as D (5 bases). Trimming shortened V by 5 bases and J by 7 bases, and 9 bases separated the two germline ends. The CDR3 is made up of 13 amino acids. Germline V gene sequence: CDR1 SGHTA, CDR2 FQGNSA. CDR3 nucleotides: TGTGCCAGCAGCGAGTACAGGAATTCACCCCTCCACTTT. Its translation is CASSEYRNSPLHF.